The source of this TCR beta chain is a study of breast tumors, draining lymph nodes, adjacent tissues. General observations from the study: Compared with basal-like, luminal-like tumors shared significantly more repertoire with nontumor tissue.

Samples came from axillary lymph nodes draining the breast cancer. This clonotype was observed many times. Its specificity is unknown. TCRdb ran MiXCR on the multiplex PCR reads and lists one entry per CDR3 protein. The sample has around 230,000 distinct CDR3 sequences; 32% are singletons. Trimming cost V 3 bases and J 6 bases; bases outside gene matches: 5. The CDR3 has 14 residues. Germline V lookup: CDR1 ENHRY, CDR2 SYGVKD. The chain employs TRBV10-3 and TRBJ2-1, with TRBD2 identical over 7 bases. The sequenced sample consisted of axillary lymph node tissue. This TCR was sampled from a female donor with breast cancer. Some clones in this sample may be carry-over from other donors' samples. CDR3 sequence reads: CAISDGSGTNEQFF. The CDR3 nucleotides are TGTGCCATCAGTGACGGCAGCGGGACCAATGAGCAGTTCTTC.